This TCR beta chain was captured by sequencing in a study of blood T cell repertoires in COVID-19. Study overall: Spain, Italy and the United States supplied samples that represented acute and convalescent COVID-19.

Sequencing was performed with immunoSEQ multiplex PCR; in TCRdb, only in-frame clones are kept and a portion is missing. The sample lists 200,000 or so clones, more than 70% occurring once. The TCR was taken from a person between 65 and 79 years old with COVID-19, enrolled during active disease. Sequenced sample: peripheral blood.

CDR3 region: CASSNTLGLAGRETGYEQYF. CDR3 bases: TGTGCCAGCAGCAACACCCTAGGACTAGCGGGAAGGGAAACGGGTTACGAGCAGTACTTC. The chain uses TRBV7-9 and TRBJ2-7, with 12 bases fitting TRBD2. From germline, CDR1 is SEHNR and CDR2 FQNEAQ (reference sequence). This CDR3 contains 20 residues. Trimming removed 5 bases from V and 4 bases from J; junction bases left unmatched: 21.